This T cell receptor (beta chain) was sequenced in a study of cytomegalovirus exposure and HLA in healthy donors. Study background: Among 150 million to 200 million T cells, an earlier analysis found about 110 million unique TCR beta sequences.

Study-wide results and limits: With later analysis, a missense DCLRE1C variant became linked to TCR beta V- and J-gene trimming. Available immune exposure information covered CMV serostatus only.

Of note for this clone: What it binds is unknown.

The primer mix had 60 Vbeta and 13 Jbeta primers. Data came from immunoSEQ multiplex PCR; TCRdb stores just in-frame clones and leaves some out. This sample has roughly 250,000 clones, with roughly 70% found just once. The CDR3 contains 15 residues. V shed 4 bases and J 4 bases; nucleotides not matched to a gene: 9. CDR1 is MNHNS and CDR2 is SASEGT in the germline V gene. The receptor's source is a female donor in good health and CMV-seronegative. The chain links TRBV6-1 to TRBJ1-2, with TRBD1 matching over 7 bases. Sequencing used PBMCs. The CDR3 region is CASSARQGRVYGYTF. The CDR3 DNA is TGTGCCAGCAGTGCCCGACAGGGTCGGGTCTATGGCTACACCTTC.